This entry describes one T cell receptor (beta chain). This record comes from a study of cytomegalovirus exposure and HLA in healthy donors. PCR used 60 Vbeta primers and 13 Jbeta primers. Clones were read by immunoSEQ multiplex PCR, and TCRdb kept only the in-frame ones, dropping some. This sample has 80,000 to 100,000 clones, with 55% to 75% found just once. The germline CDR1 and CDR2 sequences are SGHTA and FQGTGA. V gave up 0 bases and J gave up 0 bases; unmatched junction bases: 1. The CDR3 spans 15 residues. The J gene is TRBJ1-1, the V gene TRBV7-3; 7 bases align to TRBD1. The specimen sequenced was PBMCs. The receptor was isolated from a woman aged 18-35 years in good health and CMV-seropositive. This CDR3 is CASSLTGTVNTEAFF. The CDR3 DNA sequence: TGTGCCAGCAGCTTAACGGGGACAGTGAACACTGAAGCTTTCTTT.